This T cell receptor beta chain appears in the sequencing data of a study of CXCR3-negative and CXCR3-positive naive CD8 T cells. Study-wide points: Naive cells, whether CXCR3-negative or CXCR3-positive, had similar TRBV-TRBJ usage, while memory cells differed.

The length of the CDR3 is 15 residues. Germline V gene sequence: CDR1 DFQATT, CDR2 SNEGSKA (reference sequence). cDNA libraries for TRB were generated by 5' RACE incorporating UMI labels. From the 5' RACE reads, TCRdb lists one entry per CDR3 protein and no DNA. In total, the table holds tens of thousands of distinct CDR3 sequences. Comments on this clonotype: As yet, its antigen is unknown.

The material sequenced was memory CD8+ T cells from blood. V and J are TRBV20-1 and TRBJ2-7; the TCRdb D gene call, TRBD1, has no DNA to confirm it. The sequence was collected from a human donor in good health. Some clones in this sample may be carry-over from other donors' samples. The CDR3 loop reads CSARVLDRVSYEQYF.